The 23 T cell receptor beta chains presented below share a single source sample, sequenced in a study of blood T cell repertoires in COVID-19. Sequencing used immunoSEQ multiplex PCR; TCRdb keeps in-frame clones, though not all of them. The sample lists roughly 130,000 clones; 82% were seen once. The sample taken for sequencing was peripheral blood. The receptors shown here come from a woman aged 70-85 years with acute or convalescent COVID-19.

The gene calls are TRBV15 and TRBJ2-2; 7 bases line up with TRBD2. V dropped 3 bases and J dropped 4; count of bases not matched to a gene: 8. Germline V gene data show CDR1 as LNHNV and CDR2 as YYDKDF (reference sequence). This CDR3 contains 16 residues. In DNA form, the CDR3 reads TGTGCCACCAGCAGGGGGGAGGGGCAGTTCACCGGGGAGCTGTTTTTT. It codes for CATSRGEGQFTGELFF. Together with reference TRBV15 and TRBJ2-2, the CDR3 gives the full variable domain: DAMVIQNPRYQVTQFGKPVTLSCSQTLNHNVMYWYQQKSSQAPKLLFHYYDKDFNNEADTPDNFQSRRPNTSFCFLDIRSPGLGDTAMYLCATSRGEGQFTGELFFGEGSRLTVL.

The rearrangement uses TRBV5-5 and TRBJ2-5; maybe TRBD2 (5 bases). Germline values: CDR1 SGHKS, CDR2 YYEKEE (reference sequence). The CDR3 has 13 amino acids. Trimming pared 2 bases from V and 3 bases from J, leaving 8 bases between. CDR3 in DNA: TGTGCCAGCAGCTTAGGACTCGAAGAGACCCAGTACTTC. Its protein product is CASSLGLEETQYF.

The V call is TRBV19, the J call TRBJ1-3, with 9 bases that match TRBD1. Germline V gene data show CDR1 as LNHDA and CDR2 as SQIVND (reference sequence). This CDR3 is 16 amino acids long. V shed 4 bases and J 2 bases; nucleotides not matched to a gene: 6. CDR3 coding DNA: TGTGCCAGTAGTACCGGACAGGGGCTTACTGGAAACACCATATATTTT. Protein product: CASSTGQGLTGNTIYF.

CDR3 loop: CASSLGQGWKQFF. CDR3 nucleotides: TGTGCCAGCAGCTTGGGACAGGGTTGGAAGCAGTTCTTC. The rearrangement uses TRBV11-3 and TRBJ2-1; 9 positions match TRBD1. V was pared by 3 bases and J by 11 bases, with 5 bases of the junction left unmatched. Germline V gene data show CDR1 as SGHNT and CDR2 as YENEEA. CDR3 size: 13 residues.

In this sample, this clone turned up a few times. The chain is built from TRBV6-5 and TRBJ1-1; 7 nucleotides align to TRBD1. The J segment lost 6 bases and the V segment lost 2 bases, leaving 6 bases of the junction unmatched. The CDR3 runs to 14 residues. Germline assignment: CDR1 MNHEY and CDR2 SVGAGI. CDR3 bases: TGTGCCAGCAGTTACCGCCGTGGGACAGCTGAAGCTTTCTTT. Amino acid sequence: CASSYRRGTAEAFF.

This chain uses TRBV29-1 with TRBJ1-4; the D gene is possibly TRBD1 (6 bases). Germline CDR1 SQVTM, CDR2 ANQGSEA. This CDR3 has 12 amino acids. V dropped 7 bases and J dropped 8 bases, with 14 bases sitting between them. CDR3 sequence: CSAYRAGEKLFF. CDR3 DNA: TGCAGCGCGTACAGGGCCGGCGAAAAACTGTTTTTT.

The chain recombines TRBV7-9 with TRBJ2-5; 8 bases are a match to TRBD1. Germline values: CDR1 SEHNR, CDR2 FQNEAQ (reference sequence). The CDR3 sequence is 16 residues long. V shed 4 bases, J shed 1 base, and the junction held 8 bases outside the gene matches. Written as DNA, the CDR3 is TGTGCCAGCAGCTCGCCTTGGACAGGGACCCAAGAGACCCAGTACTTC. Its protein product is CASSSPWTGTQETQYF.

The J gene is TRBJ2-7, the V gene TRBV5-1, with D perhaps TRBD1 (5 bases). Trimming cost V 6 bases and J 4 bases, with 14 bases left between them. CDR3 length: 13 residues. Germline V CDR1 and CDR2: SGHRS, YFSETQ. CDR3 residues: CASTEHAGYEQYF. CDR3 DNA: TGCGCCAGCACCGAGCATGCAGGGTACGAGCAGTACTTC.

The chain uses TRBV11-3 and TRBJ2-1; D is uncertain. CDR3 length: 13 residues. CDR1 SGHNT and CDR2 YENEEA come from the germline V gene. Trimming took off 2 bases at V and 6 bases at J, with 8 bases between the two ends. In DNA form, the CDR3 reads TGTGCCAGCAGCTTACCCGCGATCAATGAGCAGTTCTTC. It codes for CASSLPAINEQFF. The entire variable domain, with the rest obtained from reference TRBV11-3 and TRBJ2-1, is as follows: EAGVVQSPRYKIIEKKQPVAFWCNPISGHNTLYWYLQNLGQGPELLIRYENEEAVDDSQLPKDRFSAERLKGVDSTLKIQPAELGDSAVYLCASSLPAINEQFFGPGTRLTVL.

The chain couples TRBV10-3 to TRBJ1-2; tentative D call: TRBD1 (6 bases). Germline V gene lookup returns CDR1 ENHRY and CDR2 SYGVKD. The CDR3 covers 13 residues. Between the trimmed V and J ends, which lost 2 bases and 12 bases, there was a span of 16 bases. CDR3 nucleotides: TGTGCCATCAGTGAGCCCGAGACAGGTCCGAACACCTTC. Translation gives CAISEPETGPNTF.

The V and J genes are TRBV5-6 and TRBJ2-5, with 7 bases identical to TRBD2. The trim removed 0 bases at V and 5 bases at J, leaving 7 bases unmatched. CDR1 and CDR2 from the germline V gene are SGHDT and YYEEEE. This CDR3 comprises 15 residues. The CDR3 is CASSLVTGGGETQYF. DNA of the CDR3: TGTGCCAGCAGCTTGGTAACTGGGGGGGGTGAGACCCAGTACTTC.

The chain recombines TRBV5-4 with TRBJ2-1; D is perhaps TRBD1 (5 bases). Trimming took off 5 bases at V and 9 bases at J, with 9 bases between the two ends. CDR1 and CDR2 from the germline V gene are SGHNT and YYREEE (reference sequence). This CDR3 contains 11 residues. The CDR3 protein is CASRGVGEQFF. The CDR3 region has the DNA TGTGCCAGCAGAGGGGTGGGTGAGCAGTTCTTC.

The rearrangement links TRBV19 to TRBJ1-1; no reliable D call. Germline V gene lookup returns CDR1 LNHDA and CDR2 SQIVND (reference sequence). The CDR3 contains 15 residues. With 5 bases removed from V and 0 bases from J, the gap between germline ends came to 13 bases. The CDR3 loop reads CASSAQPQLNTEAFF. CDR3 nucleotides: TGTGCCAGTAGTGCCCAGCCACAGCTGAACACTGAAGCTTTCTTT.

The chain is built from TRBV28 and TRBJ1-1; 7 bases line up with TRBD1. V gave up 5 bases and J gave up 10 bases; unmatched junction bases: 7. The CDR3 length is 12 residues. Germline V gene lookup returns CDR1 MDHEN and CDR2 SYDVKM. CDR3 sequence: CASSLDRVGAFF. The CDR3, as DNA: TGTGCCAGCAGTCTAGACAGGGTAGGAGCTTTCTTT.

V and J are TRBV18 and TRBJ1-5, with TRBD1 identical over 10 bases. The CDR3 length is 16 residues. The V segment lost 3 bases and the J segment 0 bases; nucleotides outside the gene matches: 2. CDR1 is KGHSH, CDR2 LQKENI, per germline. The CDR3 is CASSPGQGTSNQPQHF. Here the CDR3 DNA reads TGTGCCAGCTCACCGGGACAGGGGACTAGCAATCAGCCCCAGCATTTT.

J is TRBJ1-6 and V is TRBV19, with TRBD1 identical over 7 bases. There are 14 residues in the CDR3. Germline V gene data show CDR1 as LNHDA and CDR2 as SQIVND (reference sequence). V was clipped by 1 base and J by 10 bases; unmatched bases: 4. The CDR3, as DNA: TGTGCCAGTAGTATAGCAACAGGGGAGTCACCCCTCCACTTT. Translating gives CASSIATGESPLHF. The full variable domain, completed using reference TRBV19 and TRBJ1-6, is DGGITQSPKYLFRKEGQNVTLSCEQNLNHDAMYWYRQDPGQGLRLIYYSQIVNDFQKGDIAEGYSVSREKKESFPLTVTSAQKNPTAFYLCASSIATGESPLHFGNGTRLTVT.

This clone has a handful of counts. V is TRBV6-6 and J is TRBJ1-4, with a weak D call TRBD1 (6 bases). This CDR3 region has 17 residues. Germline loops: CDR1 MNHNY, CDR2 SVGAGI (reference sequence). V gave up 5 bases and J gave up 8 bases, with 24 bases separating them. CDR3 loop: CASSRTDRIPGMEKLFF. CDR3 DNA: TGTGCCAGCAGTCGTACTGACAGGATCCCAGGAATGGAAAAACTGTTTTTT.

The V call is TRBV6-5, the J call TRBJ1-1; 9 nucleotides agree with TRBD1. V lost 5 bases and J lost 4; bases outside the gene matches: 8. Germline CDR1 and CDR2: MNHEY and SVGAGI. The CDR3 loop spans 15 amino acids. CDR3 sequence (DNA): TGTGCCAGCAGTCCGCAGACAGGGGGAATCACTGAAGCTTTCTTT. The encoded protein is CASSPQTGGITEAFF.

The table lists this clone with a few counts. The genes are TRBV5-8 and TRBJ2-1; 15 bases fit TRBD2. In germline, CDR1 is SGHTS, CDR2 YDEGEE. This CDR3 has 15 amino acids. Losses at the gene ends were 4 bases for V and 10 bases for J; bases not matched to a gene: 6. This chain's CDR3 is CASSQGLAGGHEQFF. CDR3 DNA sequence: TGTGCCAGCAGCCAAGGACTAGCGGGGGGGCACGAGCAGTTCTTC.

This sequence joins TRBV19 and TRBJ1-5; 7 bases are a match to TRBD1. Trimming took 5 bases from V and 6 from J; bases not matched to a gene: 13. The CDR3 totals 16 residues. Germline V CDR1 and CDR2: LNHDA, SQIVND (reference sequence). CDR3 coding DNA: TGTGCCAGTAGTCCGAACCAGGGGGAAGTAGGTCAGCCCCAGCATTTT. Translation: CASSPNQGEVGQPQHF.

The chain joins TRBV18 to TRBJ1-1; TRBD1 matches at 7 bases. CDR3 size: 15 residues. Trimming at V came to 6 bases and at J to 1 base, leaving 8 bases not matched to a gene. CDR1 is KGHSH and CDR2 is LQKENI in the germline V gene. CDR3 nucleotide sequence: TGTGCCAGCTCCGACAGGGAACCTGCGAACACTGAAGCTTTCTTT. Its protein product is CASSDREPANTEAFF.

The rearrangement links TRBV7-2 to TRBJ1-2; 9 bases agree with TRBD1. The CDR3 sequence is 16 residues long. The germline CDR1 and CDR2 sequences are SGHTA and FQGNSA. V lost 1 base, J lost 4 bases, and 7 bases stayed unmatched. DNA for the CDR3: TGTGCCAGCAGCTTAGGGGGACAGGGAAAAAGCTATGGCTACACCTTC. Amino acid sequence: CASSLGGQGKSYGYTF.

The chain carries TRBV6-2 or TRBV6-3 and TRBJ2-3, with 9 bases matching TRBD1. The V and J ends lost 0 bases and 6 bases, in that order; junction bases with no gene match: 10. Germline V gene data show CDR1 as MNHEY and CDR2 as SVGEGT. There are 17 residues in the CDR3. The CDR3 region has the DNA TGTGCCAGCAGTTACTCAGTGGGGGGACAGGGTTCCGATACGCAGTATTTT. Translation gives CASSYSVGGQGSDTQYF.